This T cell receptor beta chain was recorded in a study of T cells in localized non-small cell lung cancer. Sequencing used immunoSEQ multiplex PCR; TCRdb keeps in-frame clones, though not all of them. The table shows 70,000 to 100,000 clones, with under 95% occurring only once. Study outcomes and limitations: The tumor had only one region sequenced, so heterogeneity remains possible. Uninvolved adjacent lung had the highest recorded T cell clonality, with tumor below it. In adjacent lung appeared a median around 62 of the top 100 tumor clones.

Germline CDR1 reads SGHAT; CDR2 reads FQNNGV. This CDR3 is built from 17 residues. V gave up 5 bases and J gave up 5 bases, with 21 bases separating them. Concerning this clone: Its target is not known.

The clonotype comes from a woman between 40 and 69 years old with stage II squamous cell lung carcinoma. The V call is TRBV11-2, the J call TRBJ2-2; a possible D gene is TRBD1 (5 bases). Material: PBMCs, obtained before any cancer treatment. CDR3 in DNA: TGTGCCAGCAGCCTAGGGTTAGCAGGGCCAAGAACCGGGGAGCTGTTTTTT. It yields the protein CASSLGLAGPRTGELFF.